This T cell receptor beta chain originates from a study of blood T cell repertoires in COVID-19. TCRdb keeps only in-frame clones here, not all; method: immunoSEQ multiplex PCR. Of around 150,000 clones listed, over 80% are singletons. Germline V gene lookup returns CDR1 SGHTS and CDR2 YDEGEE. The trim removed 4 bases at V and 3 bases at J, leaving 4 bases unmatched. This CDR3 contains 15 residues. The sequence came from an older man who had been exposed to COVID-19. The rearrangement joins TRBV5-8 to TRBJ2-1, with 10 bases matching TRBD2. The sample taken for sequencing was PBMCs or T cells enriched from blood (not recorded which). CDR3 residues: CASSKSGRVYNEQFF. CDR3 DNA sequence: TGTGCCAGCAGCAAAAGCGGGAGGGTCTACAATGAGCAGTTCTTC.